These T cell receptor beta chains were read from a single sample in a study of Ad26.COV2.S vaccination and SARS-CoV-2 variants. Measured with immunoSEQ multiplex PCR; TCRdb has only the in-frame clones, and not every one. The sample has 400,000 to 450,000 clones, less than 95% seen once. The material was peripheral blood, obtained in a trial of Ad26.COV2.S vaccine versus placebo. The origin of the receptors is a person aged 18-65 years who received the Ad26.COV2.S COVID-19 vaccine or a placebo. The CDR3 runs from the conserved cysteine through the conserved F or W. D genes are given only for firm matches. Clone size appears in some rows only: once, few, many, or a class for an expanded clone.

v_gene	j_gene	abundance	len	d_gene	CDR3nt	CDR3aa
TRBV29-1	TRBJ1-2	.	11	.	TGCAGCGTTGAAGCGGGGGATGGCTACACCTTC	CSVEAGDGYTF
TRBV14	TRBJ1-2	.	12	.	TGTGCCAGCAGCCAAGTTGCCTATGGCTACACCTTC	CASSQVAYGYTF
TRBV10-1	TRBJ1-5	few	16	TRBD1	TGCGCCAGCAGTGAGCACAGGGGGCATGGCAATCAGCCCCAGCATTTT	CASSEHRGHGNQPQHF
TRBV19	TRBJ1-4	.	16	.	TGTGCCAGTAGTACCGGGAAATCTCAATCCGATGAAAAACTGTTTTTT	CASSTGKSQSDEKLFF
TRBV5-1	TRBJ2-7	once	12	.	TGCGCCAGCAGCTTGGAGGGGGTCGAGCAGTACTTC	CASSLEGVEQYF
TRBV5-8	TRBJ2-3	once	15	.	TGTGCCAGCAGCTTGGTGGGAGAGGGCACAGATACGCAGTATTTT	CASSLVGEGTDTQYF
TRBV7-9	TRBJ2-7	few	14	.	TGTGCCAGCGGACTATCGGGCGGTTCCTACGAGCAGTACTTC	CASGLSGGSYEQYF
TRBV2	TRBJ2-3	.	11	.	TGTGCCAGCAGTGTAACAGATACGCAGTATTTT	CASSVTDTQYF
TRBV29-1	TRBJ2-7	.	14	TRBD1	TGCAGCGTTTTAAAGGGACAGGGCACCTACGAGCAGTACTTC	CSVLKGQGTYEQYF
TRBV4-2	TRBJ2-5	.	16	TRBD2	TGTGCCAGCAGCCAACAAGGGGCGGGAGGAGGAGAGACCCAGTACTTC	CASSQQGAGGGETQYF
TRBV24-1	TRBJ2-3	.	16	TRBD2	TGTGCCACCAGTAATAGCGGGAGGAGTACGGGAGATACGCAGTATTTT	CATSNSGRSTGDTQYF
TRBV6-2/TRBV6-3	TRBJ2-2	.	13	.	TGTGCCAGCAGTTTTAGTCTCACCGGGGAGCTGTTTTTT	CASSFSLTGELFF
TRBV9	TRBJ1-1	few	15	.	TGTGCCAGCAGCGTAGTACAGGGAATGAACACTGAAGCTTTCTTT	CASSVVQGMNTEAFF
TRBV19	TRBJ2-1	.	14	.	TGTGCCAGTAGTAGAACGATTGCAGGGGGGGAGCAGTTCTTC	CASSRTIAGGEQFF
TRBV5-4	TRBJ2-1	.	16	TRBD2	TGTGCCAGCAGCTTAGGGGGGACTAGCACCTACAATGAGCAGTTCTTC	CASSLGGTSTYNEQFF
TRBV7-9	TRBJ2-7	.	16	TRBD1	TGTGCCAGCTTACGGGGTGACGACAGGGGGCTTTCCGAGCAGTACTTC	CASLRGDDRGLSEQYF
TRBV5-1	TRBJ1-5	.	17	TRBD1	TGCGCCAGCAGCCCTGGGACAGGGAGGGAAAACAATCAGCCCCAGCATTTT	CASSPGTGRENNQPQHF
TRBV5-4	TRBJ2-3	once	16	TRBD2	TGTGCCAGCAGCTTTGGGACTAGCGGGAGGTCAGATACGCAGTATTTT	CASSFGTSGRSDTQYF
TRBV3-1/TRBV3-2	TRBJ2-2	.	16	.	TGTGCCAGCAGCCAAGTGGGTGCAGGGGTCGCCGGGGAGCTGTTTTTT	CASSQVGAGVAGELFF
TRBV20-1	TRBJ1-1	.	10	.	TGCAGTGCTTCGAACACTGAAGCTTTCTTT	CSASNTEAFF
TRBV5-1	TRBJ2-1	.	15	.	TGCGCCAGCAGCCCCTACGGGGAGGCCTACAATGAGCAGTTCTTC	CASSPYGEAYNEQFF
TRBV9	TRBJ2-5	.	14	.	TGTGCCAGCAGCGTATCCGGGGACAAGAAGACCCAGTACTTC	CASSVSGDKKTQYF
TRBV30	TRBJ2-7	once	15	TRBD1	TGTGCCTGGAAGGAGACAGGGGGCGGAACCTACGAGCAGTACTTC	CAWKETGGGTYEQYF
TRBV28	TRBJ2-7	.	14	TRBD2	TGTGCCAGCAGTAAACTAGCGGGATTCTACGAGCAGTACTTC	CASSKLAGFYEQYF
TRBV27	TRBJ2-5	.	14	.	TGTGCCAGCAGCCCTCCGGGAGTCCAAGAGACCCAGTACTTC	CASSPPGVQETQYF
TRBV28	TRBJ2-1	.	13	.	TGTGCCAGCACCGTGGGATACTACAATGAGCAGTTCTTC	CASTVGYYNEQFF
TRBV9	TRBJ2-5	.	12	.	TGTGCCAGCAGCGGAGCGGGAGAGACCCAGTACTTC	CASSGAGETQYF
TRBV5-6	TRBJ2-2	.	12	.	TGTGCCAGCAGCCCTAACACCCGGGAGCTGTTTTTT	CASSPNTRELFF